The clone carrying this T cell receptor beta chain was detected a few times. Its antigen is still unknown. The data originate from a study of CD8 T cells in ankylosing spondylitis. Whole-study findings and limits: Made up of about eight highly homologous variants, a TCR beta motif appeared characteristic of ankylosing spondylitis blood.

Using its own MiXCR run on the 5' RACE reads, TCRdb lists one record per CDR3 protein. The repertoire includes fewer than 250,000 distinct CDR3 sequences, around 20% of them detected once, and about 39% sits in the top ten. The CDR3 spans 19 residues. CDR1 and CDR2 (germline): MGHRA, YSYEKL. The V gene end was trimmed by 4 bases and the J gene end by 4 bases; junction bases not matched to a gene: 18. The chain combines TRBV4-1 with TRBJ2-1; 8 bases fit TRBD2. Sequenced: blood, either unsorted or a sorted T cell fraction (not recorded which). The sequence came from a male donor with ankylosing spondylitis. The CDR3 region is CASSPGGGSSSGPYNEQFF. The CDR3 nucleotides read TGCGCCAGCAGCCCGGGGGGGGGTTCCTCTAGCGGCCCTTACAATGAGCAGTTCTTC.